These 14 T cell receptor beta chains were sequenced from one sample in a study of regulatory T cells in long-lasting Graves disease. Construction of the TCR beta libraries employed iRepertoire HTBI primers in conjunction with Arm-PCR of CDR3 regions. TCRdb called the multiplex PCR reads again in MiXCR, with one record for every CDR3 protein. This sample has almost 450,000 distinct CDR3 sequences, with about 16% found just once. Time point described: newly diagnosed GD, antithyroid drugs for less than 3 months. Generation of the TCR library employed RNA extracted from PBMCs. This sample was shared with a second study, whose subject was T cells in Graves' hyperthyroidism and ophthalmopathy.

Sequencing was performed on peripheral blood mononuclear cells (PBMCs), taken at new diagnosis, from a patient treated with antithyroid drugs. The receptors originated from a woman in her 30s with Graves disease.

This clonotype has a handful of counts. The J gene is TRBJ2-5, the V gene TRBV5-1; 7 positions match TRBD1. This CDR3 is 14 amino acids long. CDR1 is SGHRS, CDR2 YFSETQ, per germline. The junction had 2 bases not matched to a gene; V was cut back by 0 bases and J by 3 bases. In DNA, the CDR3 is TGCGCCAGCAGCTTGGGACAGGGAAAAGAGACCCAGTACTTC. Translated, it gives CASSLGQGKETQYF.

This clonotype was seen at least ten times. This sequence joins TRBV27 and TRBJ2-1; a possible D gene is TRBD2 (6 bases). This CDR3 has 14 amino acids. Between the trimmed V and J ends, which lost 8 bases and 4 bases, there was a span of 15 bases. Germline-derived CDR1 and CDR2 are MNHEY and SMNVEV (reference sequence). CDR3 residues: CASWRGPPYNEQFF. CDR3 nucleotide sequence: TGTGCCAGCTGGAGGGGACCTCCTTACAATGAGCAGTTCTTC.

The rearrangement joins TRBV4-1 to TRBJ2-4; the D gene is possibly TRBD1 (6 bases). This CDR3 is built from 15 residues. Germline V gene data show CDR1 as MGHRA and CDR2 as YSYEKL. The V and J ends lost 9 bases and 0 bases respectively, with 15 bases between them. CDR3 loop: CASTKQGLAKNIQYF. CDR3 DNA sequence: TGCGCCAGTACGAAACAGGGCCTAGCCAAAAACATTCAGTACTTC.

V gene TRBV5-1 combines with J gene TRBJ2-7; tentatively, D is TRBD1 (7 bases). The CDR3 is made up of 15 amino acids. The V gene's germline CDR1 is SGHRS and CDR2 YFSETQ. V was clipped by 0 bases and J by 2 bases, with 12 bases between them. In DNA form, the CDR3 reads TGCGCCAGCAGCTTGGGCGGGACAGCTCCCTACGAGCAGTACTTC. It encodes CASSLGGTAPYEQYF.

In its sample, this clonotype was seen many times. The chain has TRBV27 and TRBJ2-3, with 7 bases lining up with TRBD1. V gave up 5 bases and J gave up 3 bases; unmatched junction bases: 14. Germline V CDR1 and CDR2: MNHEY, SMNVEV (reference sequence). The CDR3 runs to 17 residues. The CDR3 region has the DNA TGTGCCAGCAGTCCGCCCGTCGACAGGGATTGGACAGATACGCAGTATTTT. Protein product: CASSPPVDRDWTDTQYF.

A few counts support this clonotype. This chain links TRBV7-2 with TRBJ1-1, with a tentative D call TRBD1 (6 bases). The V end lost 5 bases, the J end lost 11 bases, and 18 bases lay between the germline ends. The CDR3 contains 13 residues. Germline V gives CDR1 SGHTA, CDR2 FQGNSA. This CDR3 reads CASSTGAPRPAFF. CDR3 coding DNA: TGTGCCAGCAGCACGGGGGCTCCTCGCCCTGCTTTCTTT.

Regarding this clonotype: A much larger clone is a single base away; this may be a read error. The rearrangement links TRBV3-1 to TRBJ2-1; D may be TRBD1 (6 bases). Trimming shortened V by 7 bases and J by 6 bases, and 16 bases separated the two germline ends. CDR3 length equals 14 residues. Germline V CDR1 and CDR2: LGHDT, YNNKEL (reference sequence). The CDR3 nucleotides are TGTGCCAGCACCCGGACAGCGGAGATCAATGAGCAGTTCTTC. The encoded protein is CASTRTAEINEQFF.

In this sample, this clonotype turned up many times. The genes are TRBV20-1 and TRBJ2-7; no reliable D call. Per the germline V gene, CDR1 is DFQATT and CDR2 is SNEGSKA (reference sequence). V shed 0 bases and J shed 2 bases, with 11 bases lying between them. The CDR3 has 14 amino acids. The CDR3 DNA reads TGCAGTGCTAGAGATGAGGTGCGTCCCTACGAGCAGTACTTC. This translates into CSARDEVRPYEQYF.

This clonotype was recorded only once. A much more abundant neighbour one base away suggests this may be a read error. The rearrangement joins TRBV6-5 to TRBJ2-1, with a possible D match to TRBD2 (7 bases). CDR3 length equals 13 residues. Germline V gene lookup returns CDR1 MNHEY and CDR2 SVGAGI. V lost 4 bases and J 10 bases, leaving 14 bases between the germline ends. CDR3 region: CASSWRGQDEQFF. For the CDR3, the DNA is TGTGCCAGCAGTTGGCGGGGGCAGGACGAGCAGTTCTTC.

Many counts were recorded for this clonotype. The V gene is TRBV20-1, the J gene TRBJ2-5; D not resolved. V dropped 1 base and J dropped 5 bases, with 20 bases sitting between them. There are 16 residues in the CDR3. From germline, CDR1 is DFQATT and CDR2 SNEGSKA (reference sequence). The CDR3 coding sequence is TGCAGTGCTAGAGTTGGGCTCTATACCGTCGGGGAGACCCAGTACTTC. Translation: CSARVGLYTVGETQYF.

The V gene is TRBV11-1, the J gene TRBJ2-1, with TRBD2 matching 13 bases. CDR1 and CDR2 (germline): SGHAT, FQDESV (reference sequence). The CDR3 totals 16 residues. J lost 5 bases, V lost 2 bases, and 3 bases had no gene match. CDR3 nucleotides: TGTGCCAGCAGCTTAACGGGACTAGCGGGGAACAATGAGCAGTTCTTC. Its translation is CASSLTGLAGNNEQFF.

Notes on this clonotype: This could be a read error, since a much larger clone is one nucleotide away. J is TRBJ2-2 and V is TRBV3-1, with 10 bases lining up with TRBD1. This CDR3 comprises 13 residues. The germline CDR1 and CDR2 sequences are LGHDT and YNNKEL (reference sequence). CDR3 coding DNA: TGTGCCACCCTTGGGACAGGGGCCGGGGGGCTGTTTTTT. It codes for CATLGTGAGGLFF. Looking up the rest from reference TRBV3-1 and TRBJ2-2 gives the full variable domain: DTAVSQTPKYLVTQMGNDKSIKCEQNLGHDTMYWYKQDSKKFLKIMFSYNNKELIINETVPNRFSPKSPDKAHLNLHINSLELGDSAVYFCATLGTGAGGLFFGEGSRLTVL.

At least ten counts were recorded for this clonotype. CDR3 in amino acids: CASSHLRDRVGGSSYEQYF. The DNA of the CDR3 is TGTGCCAGCAGCCACCTGAGGGACAGGGTAGGGGGAAGCTCCTACGAGCAGTACTTC. The chain carries TRBV11-2 and TRBJ2-7, with 9 bases lining up with TRBD1. V dropped 5 bases and J dropped 0; count of bases not matched to a gene: 17. Germline V gene sequence: CDR1 SGHAT, CDR2 FQNNGV. The CDR3 spans 19 residues.

In its sample, this clonotype was seen many times. V gene TRBV6-2 or TRBV6-3 combines with J gene TRBJ2-7, with 11 bases lining up with TRBD2. This CDR3 spans 16 amino acids. Unmatched junction bases numbered 6, after V lost 0 bases and J lost 5 bases. Germline V lookup: CDR1 MNHEY, CDR2 SVGEGT. CDR3 nucleotides: TGTGCCAGCAGTTACTCGTGGACTAGCGGGTGGGACGAGCAGTACTTC. Encoded protein: CASSYSWTSGWDEQYF.